A single sample gave rise to the 22 T cell receptor beta chains below, sequenced in a study of shared T cell receptors in the human thymus. Here immunoSEQ multiplex PCR was the method, and the copy in TCRdb shows in-frame clones only, minus some. Here the sample spans under 700,000 clones, 75% to 85% being singletons. The sample also formed part of further work on human thymus T cells.

The sequencing input was thymocytes. These receptor sequences come from a boy under three years old with a congenital heart defect.

This rearrangement joins TRBV9 to TRBJ1-4; no clear D gene. CDR3 size: 17 residues. The germline V gene has CDR1 SGDLS and CDR2 YYNGEE. V dropped 0 bases and J dropped 7 bases, with 19 bases sitting between them. The CDR3 sequence: CASSVGGGRWGGEKLFF. As DNA, the CDR3 is TGTGCCAGCAGCGTAGGGGGAGGACGGTGGGGTGGTGAAAAACTGTTTTTT.

This chain uses TRBV11-2 with TRBJ2-7; possibly TRBD1 for D (6 bases). CDR1 SGHAT and CDR2 FQNNGV come from the germline V gene. Trimming left V 3 bases short and J 1 base short, with 19 bases between. This CDR3 is built from 17 residues. The CDR3 is CASSFFFGQTTSYEQYF. The CDR3 region has the DNA TGTGCCAGCAGCTTTTTTTTCGGACAGACGACATCCTACGAGCAGTACTTC.

This clone turned up a few times. This rearrangement joins TRBV4-3 to TRBJ1-1, with D uncertain. The ends were cut back, 3 bases at V and 3 bases at J, with 8 bases in the middle. The CDR3 length is 13 residues. The germline V gene has CDR1 LGHNA and CDR2 YSLEER. CDR3 sequence reads: CASSQNPDTEAFF. The DNA of the CDR3 is TGCGCCAGCAGCCAGAACCCAGACACTGAAGCTTTCTTT.

The table lists this clone with a count of one. The genes are TRBV4-3 and TRBJ2-5, with 7 bases aligning to TRBD2. Per germline, CDR1 LGHNA and CDR2 YSLEER. This CDR3 is 18 amino acids long. J gave up 5 bases and V 0 bases, and 15 bases lay outside the gene matches. CDR3 coding DNA: TGCGCCAGCAGCCAAGATCCTCCGACTATGGCGGGAGAGGAGACCCAGTACTTC. This sequence encodes CASSQDPPTMAGEETQYF.

The chain uses TRBV6-4 and TRBJ2-2; perhaps TRBD1 as D (6 bases). Germline-derived CDR1 and CDR2 are MRHNA and SNTAGT. V was trimmed by 9 bases and J by 7 bases, leaving 18 bases between them. The CDR3 is 14 residues long. CDR3 bases: TGTGCCAGAATAGGGACACCAGGGCACGGGGAGCTGTTTTTT. Its translation: CARIGTPGHGELFF.

The chain joins TRBV4-3 to TRBJ2-3, with 8 bases identical to TRBD2. Germline V gives CDR1 LGHNA, CDR2 YSLEER. This CDR3 region has 16 residues. With V trimmed by 1 base and J by 2 bases, 5 bases remained unmatched. The CDR3 DNA sequence: TGCGCCAGCAGCCAAGTGGCACTAGCGGACACAGATACGCAGTATTTT. Residues: CASSQVALADTDTQYF.

This clone was counted a few times. V gene TRBV5-4 combines with J gene TRBJ2-6, with 9 bases that match TRBD1. Germline V gene lookup returns CDR1 SGHNT and CDR2 YYREEE (reference sequence). V shed 1 base and J 2 bases; nucleotides not matched to a gene: 7. The CDR3 contains 18 residues. The CDR3 DNA sequence: TGTGCCAGCAGCTTGAGGGACAGGGCCTGTCCTGGGGCCAACGTCCTGACTTTC. Translated: CASSLRDRACPGANVLTF.

The chain links TRBV19 to TRBJ2-7, with 8 bases aligning to TRBD1. The CDR3 consists of 15 residues. The trim removed 5 bases at V and 1 base at J, leaving 7 bases unmatched. CDR1 and CDR2 (germline): LNHDA, SQIVND (reference sequence). CDR3 coding DNA: TGTGCCAGTAGTTCCGGGACAGGTTTTTCCTACGAGCAGTACTTC. This codes for CASSSGTGFSYEQYF.

The chain recombines TRBV6-5 with TRBJ2-5; 10 bases map to TRBD1. Germline V gene data show CDR1 as MNHEY and CDR2 as SVGAGI. The CDR3 has 15 amino acids. The V gene end was trimmed by 6 bases and the J gene end by 2 bases; junction bases not matched to a gene: 6. The CDR3 reads CASSPRTGGQETQYF. CDR3 nucleotides: TGTGCCAGCAGCCCACGGACAGGGGGTCAAGAGACCCAGTACTTC.

The rearrangement links TRBV10-3 to TRBJ2-3; D is undetermined. V lost 6 bases and J 5 bases, leaving 9 bases between the germline ends. The CDR3 covers 12 residues. The germline V gene encodes CDR1 ENHRY and CDR2 SYGVKD. The CDR3 sequence: CAISQLRDTQYF. In nucleotides, the CDR3 is TGTGCCATCAGCCAACTAAGAGATACGCAGTATTTT.

The chain uses TRBV29-1 and TRBJ2-2; maybe TRBD2 (5 bases). Germline CDR1 SQVTM, CDR2 ANQGSEA. Trimming took 1 base from V and 1 from J, leaving 10 bases between them. This CDR3 contains 15 residues. The CDR3 region has the DNA TGCAGCGTTGAAGGCCCCACTAGGAACACCGGGGAGCTGTTTTTT. This translates into CSVEGPTRNTGELFF.

The J gene is TRBJ2-7, the V gene TRBV15; unclear D gene. The CDR3 has 12 amino acids. Germline loops: CDR1 LNHNV, CDR2 YYDKDF (reference sequence). V dropped 2 bases and J dropped 7 bases, with 9 bases sitting between them. The CDR3 here is CATSRPPKEQYF. The CDR3 nucleotides are TGTGCCACCAGCAGACCCCCCAAAGAGCAGTACTTC.

Turning to this clone: Other DNA sequences within the sample encode an identical CDR3. The chain recombines TRBV20-1 with TRBJ2-5; D is unresolved. The CDR3 is 11 amino acids. Deletions cut 2 bases from V and 5 bases from J, with 6 bases between. Germline V gives CDR1 DFQATT, CDR2 SNEGSKA (reference sequence). This chain's CDR3 is CSARTRETQYF. CDR3 coding DNA: TGCAGTGCTAGAACGAGGGAGACCCAGTACTTC.

This chain uses TRBV19 with TRBJ2-7; 7 bases match TRBD1. V trimming: 8 bases; J trimming: 4 bases; junction bases outside the gene matches: 8. Germline CDR1 reads LNHDA; CDR2 reads SQIVND (reference sequence). CDR3 length: 13 residues. The chain's CDR3 is CASSPGQIYEQYF. The DNA for the CDR3 is TGTGCCAGTTCACCGGGACAGATATACGAGCAGTACTTC.

The chain is built from TRBV7-2 and TRBJ2-1, with D tentatively TRBD2 (6 bases). V shed 1 base and J shed 2 bases, with 12 bases lying between them. This CDR3 comprises 16 residues. Germline CDR1 SGHTA, CDR2 FQGNSA. Written as DNA, the CDR3 is TGTGCCAGCAGCTTAGAACCTAGCGTCGCCTACAATGAGCAGTTCTTC. It translates to CASSLEPSVAYNEQFF.

The rearrangement joins TRBV29-1 to TRBJ1-1; D gene ambiguous. Germline assignment: CDR1 SQVTM and CDR2 ANQGSEA. Trimming took off 3 bases at V and 0 bases at J, with 5 bases between the two ends. The CDR3 has 12 amino acids. CDR3 sequence: CSVDGMNTEAFF. Here the CDR3 DNA reads TGCAGCGTTGACGGGATGAACACTGAAGCTTTCTTT.

V is TRBV11-2 and J is TRBJ2-5; 8 positions match TRBD2. J lost 1 base, V lost 5 bases, and 15 bases had no gene match. Germline V gene lookup returns CDR1 SGHAT and CDR2 FQNNGV. The CDR3 spans 18 residues. CDR3 nucleotide sequence: TGTGCCAGCAGCACTGAGTCGGTAGCGGGATTCCCCCAAGAGACCCAGTACTTC. As protein: CASSTESVAGFPQETQYF.

The J gene is TRBJ2-7, the V gene TRBV18; TRBD1 aligns across 9 bases. Looked up from germline, CDR1 is KGHSH and CDR2 is LQKENI. The CDR3 has 16 amino acids. The junction had 5 bases not matched to a gene; V was cut back by 2 bases and J by 0 bases. For the CDR3, the DNA is TGTGCCAGCTCACCAACCGGGACAGGGAGCTCCTACGAGCAGTACTTC. This sequence encodes CASSPTGTGSSYEQYF.

This clone appeared a single time. J is TRBJ1-2 and V is TRBV7-8; TRBD1 aligns across 10 bases. The CDR3 is 16 amino acids. From germline, CDR1 is SGHVS and CDR2 FQNEAQ. Germline trimming cut 5 bases from V and 1 base from J; bases unmatched to any gene: 7. CDR3 DNA: TGTGCCAGCAGCCTTAGACAGGGGGCGCTTAACTATGGCTACACCTTC. This sequence encodes CASSLRQGALNYGYTF.

This rearrangement joins TRBV7-7 to TRBJ2-7; TRBD2 matches at 14 bases. CDR1 and CDR2 from the germline V gene are SSHAT and FNYEAQ (reference sequence). The V and J ends lost 5 bases and 5 bases, in that order; junction bases with no gene match: 14. This CDR3 has 18 residues. This CDR3 is CASSPRLAGGGMSDEQYF. CDR3 nucleotides: TGTGCCAGCAGCCCCAGACTAGCGGGAGGGGGTATGAGTGACGAGCAGTACTTC.

V is TRBV10-2 and J is TRBJ2-5; TRBD2 aligns across 12 bases. This CDR3 is built from 15 residues. The V segment lost 9 bases and the J segment 0 bases; nucleotides outside the gene matches: 5. The V gene's germline CDR1 is WSHSY and CDR2 SAAADI. CDR3 amino acids: CASNRTSGNQETQYF. DNA of the CDR3: TGCGCCAGTAACAGGACTAGCGGGAACCAAGAGACCCAGTACTTC.

The J gene is TRBJ2-5, the V gene TRBV9, with 10 positions matching TRBD2. The CDR3 sequence is 15 residues long. With V trimmed by 0 bases and J by 5 bases, 4 bases remained unmatched. Looked up from germline, CDR1 is SGDLS and CDR2 is YYNGEE. This CDR3 reads CASSVGSSGRETQYF. In DNA, the CDR3 is TGTGCCAGCAGCGTAGGTAGTAGCGGGAGGGAGACCCAGTACTTC.